The table lists the clone carrying this TCR beta chain with many counts. The record originates from a study of CD8+CD57+ T cells in acquired aplastic anemia. Genomic DNA, the template, was used for profiling of the TCR beta VDJ and CDR3. TCRdb analysed the reads with MiXCR anew, one entry per CDR3 protein. Of hundreds of thousands of distinct CDR3 sequences in the sample, approximately 57% were seen once. Patients chosen for sequencing had CD8+CD57+ cells that had expanded, as shown by flow cytometry. Germline loops: CDR1 MNHEY, CDR2 SVGAGI. The CDR3 has 17 residues. V was pared by 5 bases and J by 4 bases, with 23 bases between.

The V call is TRBV6-5, the J call TRBJ2-5; a weak D match, TRBD2 (7 bases). The receptor was derived from a human donor with aplastic anemia. Sequencing was carried out using sorted CD4+, CD8+, or CD8+CD57+ T cells (not recorded which) from PBMCs. CDR3 coding DNA: TGTGCCAGCAGTCTCGGGCGGGGGCTCTTAGAAGGAGAGACCCAGTACTTC. Its translation: CASSLGRGLLEGETQYF.